The next 5 T cell receptor beta chains were all read from a single sample in a study of cytomegalovirus exposure and HLA in healthy donors. A multiplex PCR was run with 60 Vbeta primers and 13 Jbeta primers. TCRdb's copy holds only in-frame clones and misses some; the assay was immunoSEQ multiplex PCR. The repertoire holds roughly 130,000 clones, with 73% as singletons. Sequenced sample: PBMCs. All receptors derive from a woman aged 40 to 50 in good health and CMV-seropositive.

This clone was seen only once. The CDR3 bases are TGTGCCAGCAGCCGGACAGAGGCCCTAGGCTACACCTTC. The encoded protein is CASSRTEALGYTF. The chain joins TRBV9 to TRBJ1-2; the D gene is possibly TRBD1 (6 bases). CDR1 SGDLS and CDR2 YYNGEE come from the germline V gene. The V and J ends lost 4 bases and 8 bases respectively, with 15 bases between them. This CDR3 spans 13 amino acids.

The V and J genes are TRBV9 and TRBJ2-7; weak D call: TRBD1 (6 bases). Per the germline V gene, CDR1 is SGDLS and CDR2 is YYNGEE. This CDR3 has 15 amino acids. V lost 0 bases to trimming and J lost 1 base, with 11 bases between them. CDR3 nucleotide sequence: TGTGCCAGCAGCGTAGGGGGACAAGGATCCTACGAGCAGTACTTC. It yields the protein CASSVGGQGSYEQYF.

The rearrangement uses TRBV30 and TRBJ1-4; 7 bases map to TRBD1. The CDR3 contains 14 residues. After removal of 2 bases from V and 4 bases from J, the junction contained 4 bases not matched to a gene. Germline assignment: CDR1 GTSNPN and CDR2 SVGIG (reference sequence). The CDR3 spells CAWSPGTVNEKLFF. The DNA for the CDR3 is TGTGCCTGGAGTCCCGGGACAGTTAATGAAAAACTGTTTTTT.

V is TRBV11-2 and J is TRBJ2-7; D not certain. CDR1 and CDR2 from the germline V gene are SGHAT and FQNNGV. The CDR3 sequence is 14 residues long. V was shortened by 2 bases and J by 2 bases, with 10 bases between the two germline ends. The CDR3 sequence is CASSLTPTTYEQYF. The CDR3 coding sequence is TGTGCCAGCAGCTTAACCCCAACTACCTACGAGCAGTACTTC.

The rearrangement uses TRBV30 and TRBJ1-1; D remains unclear. Germline CDR1 is GTSNPN and CDR2 is SVGIG (reference sequence). The V and J ends lost 3 bases and 3 bases respectively, with 11 bases between them. This CDR3 is 13 amino acids long. CDR3 in amino acids: CAWSDGSYTEAFF. CDR3 DNA: TGTGCCTGGAGCGACGGGTCGTACACTGAAGCTTTCTTT.